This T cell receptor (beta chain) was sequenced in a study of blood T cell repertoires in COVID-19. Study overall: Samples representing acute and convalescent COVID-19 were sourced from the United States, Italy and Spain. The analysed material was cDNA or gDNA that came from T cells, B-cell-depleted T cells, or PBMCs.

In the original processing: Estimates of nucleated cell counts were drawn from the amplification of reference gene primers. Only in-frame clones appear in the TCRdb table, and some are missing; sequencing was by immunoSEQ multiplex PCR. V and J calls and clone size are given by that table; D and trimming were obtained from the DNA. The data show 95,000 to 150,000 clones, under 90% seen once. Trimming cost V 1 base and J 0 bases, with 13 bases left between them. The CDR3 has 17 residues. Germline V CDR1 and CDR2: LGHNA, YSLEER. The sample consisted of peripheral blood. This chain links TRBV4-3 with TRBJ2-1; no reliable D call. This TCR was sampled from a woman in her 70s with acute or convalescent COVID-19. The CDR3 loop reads CASSQGNAYSSYNEQFF. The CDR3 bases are TGCGCCAGCAGCCAAGGAAACGCGTACAGCTCCTACAATGAGCAGTTCTTC.